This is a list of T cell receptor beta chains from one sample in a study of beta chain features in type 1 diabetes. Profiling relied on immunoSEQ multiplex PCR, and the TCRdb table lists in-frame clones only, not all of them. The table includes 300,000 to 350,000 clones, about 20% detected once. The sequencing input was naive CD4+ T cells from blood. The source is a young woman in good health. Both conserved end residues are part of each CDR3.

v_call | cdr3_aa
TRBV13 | CASSLGKGQGMGNTEAFF
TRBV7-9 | CASSLSGRARGEQFF
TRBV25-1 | CASSLAGGRETQYF
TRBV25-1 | CASSASGSRSDTQYF
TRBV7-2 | CASSRDGNEQYF
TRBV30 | CAWNPGQGNEQFF
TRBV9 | CASSVNSGGGGGELFF
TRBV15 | CATSSSRAGYTF
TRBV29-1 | CSVGLVNTEAFF
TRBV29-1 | CSVGGSGQETQYF
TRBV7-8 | CASSSAGDRIYEQYF
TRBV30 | CAFDPAGANVLTF
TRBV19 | CASRDSGGAADTQYF
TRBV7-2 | CASSPQTGYPSSYEQYF
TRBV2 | CASRDSLGYKFF
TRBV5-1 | CASNLDTQTYNEQFF
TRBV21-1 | CASSPRTENYGYTF
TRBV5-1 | CASSEASGRASEQFF
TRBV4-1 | CASSQGLAGGQARNEQFF
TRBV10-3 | CAISTGTGFTEAFF
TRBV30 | CAWSASYFSNQPQHF
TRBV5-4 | CASSGNSGVTEAFF
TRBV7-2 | CASSSPRGGHEQYF
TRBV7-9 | CASSLLAKTDTQYF
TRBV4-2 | CASSPLGTSGYEQYF
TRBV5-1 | CASSLSDYGQETQYF
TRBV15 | CATSRDRGYEAFF
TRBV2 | CASSFRAGGDIQYF
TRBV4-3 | CASSPGGAWGYTF
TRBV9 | CASSAGLAGKNEQFF
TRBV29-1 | CSVGTSGGNQPQHF
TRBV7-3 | CASSPRQGIGGYTF
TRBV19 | CASSSGQALTDTQYF
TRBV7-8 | CASSFLQGDEQFF
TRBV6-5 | CASSYSGLSPYGYTF
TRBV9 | CASSVGGGSYNEQFF
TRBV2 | CASRLAGNNNEQFF
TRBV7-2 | CASSLASSGTYEQYF
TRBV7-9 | CASSLDGTGTDTQYF
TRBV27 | CASRRAGGRPEQYF
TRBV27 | CASSVQGADTQYF
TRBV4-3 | CASSPNGIYGYTF
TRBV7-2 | CASSPGGGNEQFF
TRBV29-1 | CSVGSGTGSYEQYF
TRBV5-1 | CASSWTGTSGQETQYF
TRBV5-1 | CASSLGGLANEQFF
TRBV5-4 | CASSPASAGGHEQFF
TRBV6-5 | CASSSGTGMAYEQYF
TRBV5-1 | CASSWGLPSSYEQYF
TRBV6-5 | CASSGPPGANVLTF
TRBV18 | CASSRNTGRAYNEQFF
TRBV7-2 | CASSLGGTGSTDTQYF